These T cell receptor beta chains were read from a single sample in a study of control samples from healthy donors and cancer patients. Clones were read by immunoSEQ multiplex PCR, and TCRdb kept only the in-frame ones, dropping some. The profile covers about 130,000 clones, with over 85% appearing a single time and around 6% taken by the ten largest. Sequenced material: blood. The receptor set was obtained from a man between 18 and 35 years old in good health. CDR3s include the opening cysteine and the closing phenylalanine or tryptophan. Fields, in order: clone size, D gene, J gene, V gene, CDR3 protein, CDR3 DNA. The D gene is left open where the match is weak. The listing skips clone size in some rows; elsewhere it reads once, few, many or a size class.

NA | TRBD1 | TRBJ1-5 | TRBV3-1/TRBV3-2 | CASSQSDRVGYQPQHF | TGTGCCAGCAGCCAATCCGACAGGGTTGGTTATCAGCCCCAGCATTTT
NA | NA | TRBJ2-4 | TRBV19 | CASSYGTVKNIQYF | TGTGCCAGTAGTTATGGGACGGTGAAAAACATTCAGTACTTC
NA | TRBD1 | TRBJ2-7 | TRBV27 | CASSFWTGSSPGEQYF | TGTGCCAGCAGTTTCTGGACAGGGAGTTCCCCGGGGGAGCAGTACTTC
NA | TRBD1 | TRBJ2-2 | TRBV9 | CASSVGTGGPTGELFF | TGTGCCAGCAGCGTGGGGACAGGGGGTCCCACCGGGGAGCTGTTTTTT
NA | NA | TRBJ2-3 | TRBV7-9 | CASSPVLTDTQYF | TGTGCCAGCAGCCCAGTGTTGACAGATACGCAGTATTTT
NA | NA | TRBJ1-1 | TRBV2 | CASVRDLGPNEAFF | TGTGCCAGCGTTAGAGACCTTGGACCGAACGAAGCTTTCTTT
NA | NA | TRBJ2-3 | TRBV2 | CASLARGTDTQYF | TGTGCCAGCCTGGCCCGAGGCACAGATACGCAGTATTTT
NA | TRBD1 | TRBJ1-1 | TRBV5-6 | CASSPDRGRVTEAFF | TGTGCCAGCAGCCCGGACAGGGGGCGCGTCACTGAAGCTTTCTTT
NA | NA | TRBJ1-1 | TRBV6-6 | CASSSGSQAFF | TGTGCCAGCAGTTCGGGATCCCAAGCTTTCTTT
NA | TRBD1 | TRBJ2-7 | TRBV28 | CASTSPGQGGYEQYF | TGTGCCAGCACCAGCCCGGGACAGGGGGGCTACGAGCAGTACTTC
once | NA | TRBJ1-2 | TRBV9 | CASSGRDNYGYTF | TGTGCCAGCAGCGGAAGGGACAACTATGGCTACACCTTC
NA | NA | TRBJ1-2 | TRBV6-5 | CASGKTSGIYGYTF | TGTGCCAGCGGAAAGACATCGGGTATCTATGGCTACACCTTC
NA | NA | TRBJ1-1 | TRBV11-3 | CASSLGDTEAFF | TGTGCCAGCAGCTTAGGGGACACTGAAGCTTTCTTT
NA | TRBD1 | TRBJ2-2 | TRBV10-1 | CASSEKGGGEHRGAVF | TGCGCCAGCAGTGAAAAAGGGGGCGGCGAACACCGGGGAGCTGTTTTT
once | TRBD1 | TRBJ2-7 | TRBV30 | CAWTSGQTEQYF | TGTGCCTGGACCTCGGGACAGACCGAGCAGTACTTC
NA | NA | TRBJ1-3 | TRBV7-6 | CASSPDGDSGNTIYF | TGTGCCAGCAGCCCAGACGGAGACTCTGGAAACACCATATATTTT